Below are 10 T cell receptor beta chains sequenced from a single sample in a study of human T cells and chemical hapten exposure. The sample's time point: pre-sensitization, week 0. Treatment given: therapeutic diphenylcyclopropenone sensitization with weekly scalp DPC. TCRdb re-called the RACE reads with MiXCR, one entry per CDR3 protein. The profile shows 300,000 to 400,000 distinct CDR3 sequences, approximately 5% of them singletons. The input for sequencing was whole blood, taken in connection with sensitization to the hapten diphenylcyclopropenone (DPC). The origin of the receptors is a woman aged 50 to 60 with alopecia areata. Some clones in this sample may be carry-over from other donors' samples.

This clonotype was observed a few times. The chain carries TRBV6-2 or TRBV6-3 and TRBJ2-2; D might be TRBD2 (5 bases). The V end lost 1 base, the J end lost 6 bases, and 9 bases lay between the germline ends. The CDR3 contains 14 residues. The germline V gene has CDR1 MNHEY and CDR2 SVGEGT. DNA for the CDR3: TGTGCCAGCAGTTACTTGGCCGGGGCCGGGGAGCTGTTTTTT. Its protein is CASSYLAGAGELFF.

The V call is TRBV7-2, the J call TRBJ1-1, with 12 bases fitting TRBD1. The CDR3 totals 14 residues. With V trimmed by 4 bases and J by 10 bases, 7 bases remained unmatched. CDR1 is SGHTA and CDR2 is FQGNSA in the germline V gene. The CDR3 reads CASSWGTGGAAAFF. DNA of the CDR3: TGTGCCAGCAGCTGGGGGACAGGGGGCGCGGCAGCTTTCTTT.

This clonotype was observed at least ten times. The chain combines TRBV30 with TRBJ2-1; D is unclear. Germline loops: CDR1 GTSNPN, CDR2 SVGIG (reference sequence). V lost 2 bases to trimming and J lost 4 bases, with 9 bases between them. CDR3 length equals 13 residues. CDR3 in amino acids: CAWSTAEYNEQFF. The CDR3 coding sequence is TGTGCCTGGAGTACCGCGGAATACAATGAGCAGTTCTTC.

This clonotype was observed many times. The chain is built from TRBV20-1 and TRBJ2-7; TRBD1 agrees at 9 bases. V lost 3 bases to trimming and J lost 6 bases; unmatched junction nucleotides: 18. The CDR3 is made up of 17 amino acids. Germline CDR1 is DFQATT and CDR2 is SNEGSKA (reference sequence). CDR3 residues: CSASHPFAGTGLPEQYF. In DNA, the CDR3 is TGCAGTGCTAGTCACCCATTCGCCGGGACAGGGTTACCCGAGCAGTACTTC.

The genes are TRBV10-3 and TRBJ1-1; no definite D call. The CDR3 runs to 14 residues. CDR1 and CDR2 (germline): ENHRY, SYGVKD. V was clipped by 6 bases and J by 3 bases, with 14 bases between them. Here the CDR3 DNA reads TGTGCCATCAGCCCGGAGAGGGAGGACACTGAAGCTTTCTTT. Protein: CAISPEREDTEAFF.

This clonotype was found many times. The chain employs TRBV24-1 and TRBJ2-6; possibly TRBD2 for D (6 bases). V lost 3 bases and J 2 bases, leaving 10 bases between the germline ends. Germline CDR1 is KGHDR and CDR2 is SFDVKD. There are 16 residues in the CDR3. CDR3 DNA sequence: TGTGCCACCAGTGATCCTAGCGTGACTGGGGCCAACGTCCTGACTTTC. Its protein product is CATSDPSVTGANVLTF.

This clonotype was counted at least ten times. An end of the junction does not agree with germline; a read error may underlie this. The chain has TRBV12-3 or TRBV12-4 and TRBJ2-1, with TRBD2 identical over 10 bases. The CDR3 spans 18 residues. CDR3 protein: CASTLEGTSGATYNEQFF. The CDR3 nucleotides read TGTGCCAGCACTTTAGAGGGAACTAGCGGGGCAACCTACAATGAGCAGTTCTTC.

This clonotype has a count of ten or more. V usage is TRBV29-1 and J usage is TRBJ2-3, with a weak D call TRBD2 (5 bases). Germline assignment: CDR1 SQVTM and CDR2 ANQGSEA. V was trimmed by 3 bases and J by 9 bases, leaving 10 bases between them. The length of the CDR3 is 11 residues. In DNA form, the CDR3 reads TGCAGCGTTGATCCCAGCGGCACGCAGTATTTT. It codes for CSVDPSGTQYF.

This chain joins TRBV7-2 and TRBJ2-1; the D gene is possibly TRBD1 (5 bases). In germline, CDR1 is SGHTA, CDR2 FQGNSA. Trimming left V 6 bases short and J 0 bases short, with 15 bases between. This CDR3 has 16 residues. CDR3 amino acids: CASRVTDDISYNEQFF. CDR3 nucleotide sequence: TGTGCCAGCAGGGTGACAGACGATATCTCCTACAATGAGCAGTTCTTC.

This clonotype was recorded a few times. This sequence joins TRBV2 and TRBJ2-1; D gene unclear. The V gene's germline CDR1 is SNHLY and CDR2 FYNNEI. V was pared by 7 bases and J by 5 bases, with 9 bases between. The CDR3 loop spans 12 amino acids. The CDR3 loop is CASTYGNNEQFF. Written as DNA, the CDR3 is TGTGCCAGCACTTACGGAAACAATGAGCAGTTCTTC.